The next 10 T cell receptor beta chains were all read from a single sample in a study of cytomegalovirus exposure and HLA in healthy donors. The PCR used 60 Vbeta and 13 Jbeta primers. Produced via immunoSEQ multiplex PCR; TCRdb's table is partial and in-frame only. The sample yields 100,000 to 120,000 clones, about 61% seen once. The sample taken for sequencing was PBMCs. The receptors derive from a man aged 18 to 35 in good health and CMV-seropositive.

The V and J genes are TRBV6-6 and TRBJ2-1; 7 bases are a match to TRBD1. With V trimmed by 4 bases and J by 6 bases, 0 bases remained unmatched. In germline, CDR1 is MNHNY, CDR2 SVGAGI (reference sequence). The CDR3 spans 12 residues. The CDR3 sequence is CASSSGGNEQFF. The CDR3 nucleotides are TGTGCCAGCAGTTCAGGGGGCAATGAGCAGTTCTTC.

The chain joins TRBV6-5 to TRBJ1-3, with D perhaps TRBD1 (6 bases). The CDR3 spans 14 residues. V lost 4 bases and J 2 bases, leaving 9 bases between the germline ends. The V gene's germline CDR1 is MNHEY and CDR2 SVGAGI. The CDR3: CASSSQGPGNTIYF. In DNA, the CDR3 is TGTGCCAGCAGTTCACAGGGCCCTGGAAACACCATATATTTT.

This clone occurred a few times. This rearrangement joins TRBV11-3 to TRBJ1-1, with 7 bases matching TRBD1. The germline gives CDR1 SGHNT, CDR2 YENEEA. The CDR3 is made up of 13 amino acids. The ends lost 10 bases at V and 4 bases at J; junction bases unmatched: 9. The DNA of the CDR3 is TGTGCCATATCCGGGACAGAGGGCACTGAAGCTTTCTTT. Translated: CAISGTEGTEAFF.

The table lists this clone with a few counts. This chain connects TRBV13 to TRBJ2-7; D not resolved. The V gene lost 5 bases and the J gene lost 6 bases, with 14 bases spanning the gap. CDR1 and CDR2 from the germline V gene are PRHDT and FYEKMQ (reference sequence). The CDR3 runs 13 residues. The CDR3 coding sequence is TGTGCCAGCAGCCTTACGGGTTTTAGCGAGCAGTACGTC. Residues: CASSLTGFSEQYV.

The chain combines TRBV7-9 with TRBJ2-3, with D perhaps matching TRBD2 (6 bases). Germline V gene lookup returns CDR1 SEHNR and CDR2 FQNEAQ (reference sequence). This CDR3 contains 14 residues. V shed 5 bases and J shed 3 bases, with 12 bases lying between them. As DNA, the CDR3 is TGTGCCAGCAGCCCTGGACTATCTACAGATACGCAGTATTTT. The encoded protein is CASSPGLSTDTQYF.

The chain uses TRBV15 and TRBJ1-1, with D perhaps TRBD1 (5 bases). Germline-derived CDR1 and CDR2 are LNHNV and YYDKDF (reference sequence). The CDR3 runs to 15 residues. V gave up 0 bases and J gave up 5 bases, with 13 bases separating them. In DNA form, the CDR3 reads TGTGCCACCAGCAGAGAGCTCCTCGGGGGGACTGAAGCTTTCTTT. Encoded protein: CATSRELLGGTEAFF. Full variable domain (remainder filled in from reference TRBV15 and TRBJ1-1): DAMVIQNPRYQVTQFGKPVTLSCSQTLNHNVMYWYQQKSSQAPKLLFHYYDKDFNNEADTPDNFQSRRPNTSFCFLDIRSPGLGDTAMYLCATSRELLGGTEAFFGQGTRLTVV.

The rearrangement joins TRBV7-6 to TRBJ1-2; 7 bases are a match to TRBD1. The V gene end was trimmed by 0 bases and the J gene end by 7 bases; junction bases not matched to a gene: 17. Germline V gene data show CDR1 as SGHVS and CDR2 as FNYEAQ. This CDR3 contains 18 residues. CDR3 sequence reads: CASSLALPGRQGFGGYTF. In DNA form, the CDR3 reads TGTGCCAGCAGCTTAGCTCTTCCCGGCCGACAGGGCTTCGGTGGCTACACCTTC.

The chain employs TRBV15 and TRBJ1-5, with D perhaps matching TRBD1 (6 bases). The CDR3 extends over 14 amino acids. V was clipped by 3 bases and J by 4 bases, with 10 bases between them. In germline, CDR1 is LNHNV, CDR2 YYDKDF (reference sequence). The CDR3 loop is CATSRSDRNQPQHF. The CDR3 coding sequence is TGTGCCACCAGCAGGAGTGACAGGAATCAGCCCCAGCATTTT.

V gene TRBV5-1 combines with J gene TRBJ2-3; TRBD2 aligns across 10 bases. CDR1 is SGHRS, CDR2 YFSETQ, per germline. Unmatched junction bases numbered 9, after V lost 0 bases and J lost 2 bases. The CDR3 has 18 amino acids. CDR3 loop: CASSLGTSGDLITDTQYF. In nucleotides, the CDR3 is TGCGCCAGCAGCTTGGGGACTAGCGGAGACCTTATCACAGATACGCAGTATTTT.

CDR3 in DNA: TGTGCCAGCTCACATAACAGAGATGAAGCTTTCTTT. It yields the protein CASSHNRDEAFF. The J gene is TRBJ1-1, the V gene TRBV18; D gene unclear. Germline V gene lookup returns CDR1 KGHSH and CDR2 LQKENI. The CDR3 contains 12 residues. Trimming pared 4 bases from V and 7 bases from J, leaving 10 bases between.